The rows below give T cell receptor beta chains drawn from one sample of a study of beta chain features in type 1 diabetes. Clones were sequenced by immunoSEQ multiplex PCR, and TCRdb holds only the in-frame ones, with some missing. The sample includes roughly 610,000 clones, roughly 15% of them seen just once. The specimen sequenced was naive CD4+ T cells from blood. Every receptor here comes from a man between 18 and 29 years old in good health. Each CDR3 is given with its conserved first and last residue. A D gene is named only where the DNA matches it firmly. Clone size appears in some rows only: once, few, many, or a class for an expanded clone.

D gene	J gene	V gene	clone size	CDR3 DNA	CDR3 protein
-	TRBJ2-1	TRBV7-3	-	TGTGCCAGCAGCTTAACGTCGGGGGCTGTCTACAATGAGCAGTTCTTC	CASSLTSGAVYNEQFF
-	TRBJ2-1	TRBV18	-	TGTGCCAGCTCAATCCCAGGACAGAGGCAGTTCTTC	CASSIPGQRQFF
-	TRBJ1-3	TRBV7-2	-	TGTGCCAGCAGTCTGAGCTCTGGAAACACCATATATTTT	CASSLSSGNTIYF
TRBD2	TRBJ2-5	TRBV6-5	-	TGTGCCAGCAGCACCGGGGGGGAGACCCAGTACTTC	CASSTGGETQYF
-	TRBJ1-1	TRBV29-1	few	TGCAGCGCCACTGCGGCAGGACATACTGAAGCTTTCTTT	CSATAAGHTEAFF
-	TRBJ2-3	TRBV9	-	TGTGCCAGCAGCACTTCCATACTTTTTACAGATACGCAGTATTTT	CASSTSILFTDTQYF
-	TRBJ1-1	TRBV9	-	TGTGCCTCCAGCCCGACTACGGGACGGAACACTGAAGCTTTCTTT	CASSPTTGRNTEAFF
-	TRBJ2-7	TRBV10-3	-	TGTGCCATCAGCCAGACCTACGAGCAGTACTTC	CAISQTYEQYF
-	TRBJ2-3	TRBV7-9	few	TGTGCCAGCAGCTGGGGCCTTAGCACAGATACGCAGTATTTT	CASSWGLSTDTQYF
-	TRBJ1-3	TRBV30	-	TGTGCCTGGAATCAGGGGGGAAACACCATATATTTT	CAWNQGGNTIYF
TRBD1	TRBJ2-5	TRBV19	few	TGTGCCAGTAGGAGGCAGGGGGCCACAGAGACCCAGTACTTC	CASRRQGATETQYF
TRBD1	TRBJ1-6	TRBV19	-	TGTGCCAGTGGCCGGGACAGGGATTCACCCCTCCACTTT	CASGRDRDSPLHF
-	TRBJ1-1	TRBV6-5	-	TGTGCCAGCAGTCCCCCATGGGGCAGGGACGCTGAAGCTTTCTTT	CASSPPWGRDAEAFF
-	TRBJ1-1	TRBV28	-	TGTGCCAGCAGGCTGCGGTTCCGCCTAAACACTGAAGCTTTCTTT	CASRLRFRLNTEAFF
-	TRBJ1-5	TRBV5-1	-	TGCGCCAGCAGCTTGGGTGACAGTAGCAATCAGCCCCAGCATTTT	CASSLGDSSNQPQHF
-	TRBJ2-7	TRBV9	few	TGTGCCAGCAGCAAATGGAGGGCCGGGTCCTACGAGCAGTACTTC	CASSKWRAGSYEQYF
-	TRBJ2-5	TRBV21-1	few	TGTGCCAGCAGCAAAGTTGGAGGGGCGGGAGTCCGGGAGACCCAGTACTTC	CASSKVGGAGVRETQYF
-	TRBJ1-3	TRBV25-1	few	TGTGCCAGCAGTGAATACCGGGGCGTCGCTGGAAACACCATATATTTT	CASSEYRGVAGNTIYF
TRBD2	TRBJ2-7	TRBV4-3	few	TGCGCCAGCAGCCAAGAAGTGGGACTAGCGGCACCAAGCCCCTCCTACGAGCAGTACTTC	CASSQEVGLAAPSPSYEQYF
-	TRBJ2-5	TRBV20-1	few	TGCAGTGCCCCCCGGGGGGCAGATCCGTACTTC	CSAPRGADPYF
-	TRBJ1-5	TRBV7-9	-	TGTGCCAGCAGCTTAGGCCAAGGGGTGAATCAGCCCCAGCATTTT	CASSLGQGVNQPQHF
TRBD1	TRBJ2-7	TRBV9	-	TGTGCCAGCAGCGTAAGGGGACAGGGGAAGGACGAGCAGTACTTC	CASSVRGQGKDEQYF
-	TRBJ2-7	TRBV15	few	TGTGCCACCAGCAGAGCTGGACAGTACGAGCAGTACTTC	CATSRAGQYEQYF
TRBD1	TRBJ2-3	TRBV15	few	TGTGCCACCAGCAGAGATATGAAGACAGGGGGAACAGATACGCAGTATTTT	CATSRDMKTGGTDTQYF
-	TRBJ1-1	TRBV15	-	TGTGCCACCAGCTTTCGAAGGGGTGGTGACACTGAAGCTTTCTTT	CATSFRRGGDTEAFF
-	TRBJ2-7	TRBV30	few	TGTGCCTGGAGCGCCAGGTGGGGGGCCGTAGGTTTGCAGCAGTACTTC	CAWSARWGAVGLQQYF
TRBD2	TRBJ2-5	TRBV2	-	TGTGCCAGCAGGAAAAGCGGGGTGAGGGGAGAGACCCAGTACTTC	CASRKSGVRGETQYF
-	TRBJ2-7	TRBV21-1	-	TGTGCCAGCAGCAAAGGGAAGGGACTCTACGAGCAGTACTTC	CASSKGKGLYEQYF
TRBD1	TRBJ1-4	TRBV28	few	TGTGCCAGCAGCGAGCCACGAGGGACAGGGGGGGAAAAACTGTTTTTT	CASSEPRGTGGEKLFF
-	TRBJ2-7	TRBV18	few	TGTGCCAGCTCACCACCGGCCGGACAGCTTATTGAGCAGTACTTC	CASSPPAGQLIEQYF
-	TRBJ1-2	TRBV5-1	few	TGCGCCAGCAGCTTGGAGACAGGAGACTATGGCTACACCTTC	CASSLETGDYGYTF
TRBD2	TRBJ2-6	TRBV27	-	TGTGCCAGCAGTTTAGAAGGGGCGGGAGTGTATGGGGCCAACGTCCTGACTTTC	CASSLEGAGVYGANVLTF
TRBD1	TRBJ2-2	TRBV12-5	-	TGTGCTAGTGGGCAGGGGGCGAACACCGGGGAGCTGTTTTTT	CASGQGANTGELFF